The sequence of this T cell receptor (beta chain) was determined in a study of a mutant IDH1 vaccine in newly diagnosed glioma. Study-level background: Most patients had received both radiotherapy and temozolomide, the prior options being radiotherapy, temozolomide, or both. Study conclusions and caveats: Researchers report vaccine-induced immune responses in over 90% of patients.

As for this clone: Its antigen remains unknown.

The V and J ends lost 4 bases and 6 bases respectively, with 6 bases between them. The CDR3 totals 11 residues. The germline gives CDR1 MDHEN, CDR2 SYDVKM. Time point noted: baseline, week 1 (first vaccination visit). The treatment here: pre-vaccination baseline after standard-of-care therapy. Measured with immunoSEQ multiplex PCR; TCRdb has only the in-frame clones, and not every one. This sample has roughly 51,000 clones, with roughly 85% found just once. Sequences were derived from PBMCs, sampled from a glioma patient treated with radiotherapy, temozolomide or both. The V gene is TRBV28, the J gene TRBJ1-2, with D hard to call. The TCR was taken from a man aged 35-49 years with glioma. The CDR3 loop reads CASSWADGYTF. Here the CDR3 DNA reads TGTGCCAGCAGTTGGGCAGATGGCTACACCTTC.